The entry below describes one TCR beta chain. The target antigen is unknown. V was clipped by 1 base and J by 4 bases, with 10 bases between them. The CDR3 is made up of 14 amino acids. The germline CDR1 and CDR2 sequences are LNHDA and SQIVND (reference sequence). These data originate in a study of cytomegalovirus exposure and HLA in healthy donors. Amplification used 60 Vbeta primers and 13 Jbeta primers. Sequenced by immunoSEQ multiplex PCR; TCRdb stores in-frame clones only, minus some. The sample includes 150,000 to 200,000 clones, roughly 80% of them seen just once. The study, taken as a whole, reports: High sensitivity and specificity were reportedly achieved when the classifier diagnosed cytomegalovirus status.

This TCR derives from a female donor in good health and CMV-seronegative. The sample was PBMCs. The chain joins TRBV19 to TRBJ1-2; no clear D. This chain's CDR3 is CASSIAGSIYGYTF. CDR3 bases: TGTGCCAGTAGTATAGCAGGCAGTATCTATGGCTACACCTTC.